This TCR beta chain was captured by sequencing in a study of PD-1 blockade in classical Hodgkin lymphoma. Each patient relapsed following autologous stem cell transplantation, and prior brentuximab vedotin exposure differed. Complete response, partial response or progressive disease constituted the best responses recorded. General study results and limits: Newly diagnosed patients were reported to start with lower TCR diversity than healthy donors. Complete responders matched newly diagnosed patients in baseline diversity. CD4+ TCR diversity rose significantly by C4D1, and CD8+ TCR diversity did not.

Germline loops: CDR1 MNHNS, CDR2 SASEGT. This CDR3 spans 13 amino acids. With 2 bases removed from V and 5 bases from J, the gap between germline ends came to 9 bases. Turning to this clone: Its antigen remains unknown.

The method was immunoSEQ multiplex PCR; TCRdb's version includes in-frame clones alone and lacks a portion of them. The profile shows 40,000 to 45,000 clones, more than 70% of them singletons. The clonotype was recovered from a human donor with classical Hodgkin lymphoma. Here the sequenced sample was peripheral blood mononuclear cells (PBMCs), taken at baseline. The chain carries TRBV6-1 and TRBJ1-1; TRBD1 might be the D (5 bases). CDR3 nucleotide sequence: TGTGCCAGCAGTGAATGGGACGATACTGAAGCTTTCTTT. Translating it yields CASSEWDDTEAFF.